A selection of T cell receptor beta chains follows, all from one sample in a study of blood T cell repertoires in COVID-19. TCRdb's copy holds only in-frame clones and misses some; the assay was immunoSEQ multiplex PCR. The table has around 100,000 clones, approximately 91% seen once. The source material was peripheral blood. These receptors originate from a man aged 55 to 70 with COVID-19, enrolled during active disease. CDR3s include the opening cysteine and the closing phenylalanine or tryptophan.

J gene,V gene,CDR3 protein
TRBJ2-3,TRBV5-4,CASSYGTSGRGTDTQYF
TRBJ2-7,TRBV3-1/TRBV3-2,CASSLGQFSYEQYF
TRBJ1-4,TRBV7-2,CASSLNRLITNEKLFF
TRBJ2-3,TRBV30,CAWKGTGGADTQYF
TRBJ2-7,TRBV3-1/TRBV3-2,CASSHGTVLYEQYF
TRBJ2-3,TRBV18,CASETGLARGATDTQYF
TRBJ2-5,TRBV27,CASSFEGETQYF
TRBJ2-1,TRBV11-3,CASSPGTASSYNEQFF
TRBJ2-1,TRBV27,CASSLRTTYNEQFF
TRBJ2-7,TRBV5-1,CASSVGGQGIHYEQYF
TRBJ1-4,TRBV3-1/TRBV3-2,CASSLDRKLFF
TRBJ2-1,TRBV30,CAWRKQGAGNEQFF
TRBJ2-3,TRBV10-1,CASSDTLWTSGRSLTDTQYF
TRBJ1-2,TRBV14,CASSRTALYGYTF
TRBJ2-2,TRBV28,CASSLWGREGTGELFF
TRBJ1-5,TRBV28,CASSPDGRGAQHF
TRBJ2-5,TRBV5-4,CASSLDSTRETQYF
TRBJ1-4,TRBV3-1/TRBV3-2,CASSQPTNGPTNEKLFF
TRBJ1-2,TRBV19,CASSIGQGAGYGYTF
TRBJ2-7,TRBV27,CASSRTSEPYEQYF
TRBJ2-3,TRBV11-2,CASSLDPGLSTDTQYF
TRBJ1-5,TRBV28,CASSFSGESNQPQHF
TRBJ2-1,TRBV30,CAWTSRTEAYNEQFF
TRBJ2-7,TRBV11-3,CASSLVIGTSDRSSYEQYF
TRBJ1-1,TRBV5-1,CASSQENTEAFF
TRBJ1-2,TRBV5-4,CASSLPRDRGSGYTF
TRBJ2-7,TRBV20-1,CSAYIDRGHYF
TRBJ1-1,TRBV27,CASSMHKPNTEAFF